The subject of this entry is one TCR beta chain. Its antigen is still unknown. TCRdb's table, derived via immunoSEQ multiplex PCR, lists solely in-frame clones and lacks some. Seen here are 55,000 to 85,000 clones, 70% to 90% observed once, and the top ten hold about 1.3%. This entry is derived from a study of OX40 agonist ivuxolimab in advanced cancers. Study conclusions and caveats: It was also the case that some nonresponders had low normalized T-cell clonal expansion.

The source was CD4+ or CD8+ T cells sorted from blood, collected in a trial of the OX40 agonist ivuxolimab. The clonotype comes from an adult with an advanced solid tumor such as melanoma, head and neck, liver or kidney cancer.

The CDR3 loop reads CASSFLAQGEQFF. Here the CDR3 DNA reads TGTGCCAGCAGCTTTCTTGCGCAGGGCGAACAGTTCTTC. J is TRBJ2-1 and V is TRBV7-2; D is possibly TRBD1 (5 bases). V was clipped by 3 bases and J by 13 bases, with 16 bases between them. Germline CDR1 reads SGHTA; CDR2 reads FQGNSA. The CDR3 totals 13 residues.